Listed here are 30 T cell receptor beta chains from one sample, sequenced in a study of T cells in Graves' hyperthyroidism and ophthalmopathy. Authors of the study amplified TCR beta CDR3 regions from RNA transcripts. HTBI primers were used for first-round RT-PCR of the TCR CDR3. TCRdb redid the calling of the multiplex PCR reads with MiXCR, one entry per CDR3 protein. The data contain roughly 530,000 distinct CDR3 sequences, roughly 15% of them seen just once; the ten biggest clones take up approximately 16%. The sequencing sample was made of blood. These receptors were obtained from a woman younger than 30 with Graves' ophthalmopathy.

The chain has TRBV12-3 or TRBV12-4 and TRBJ2-1, with D tentatively TRBD2 (5 bases). The ends were cut back, 5 bases at V and 10 bases at J, with 18 bases in the middle. This CDR3 is built from 14 residues. CDR3: CASSPPTERGEQFF. The CDR3 bases are TGTGCCAGCAGTCCTCCGACTGAACGGGGAGAGCAGTTCTTC.

V is TRBV7-8 and J is TRBJ2-5; TRBD2 might be the D (5 bases). CDR1 SGHVS and CDR2 FQNEAQ come from the germline V gene. The CDR3 has 16 amino acids. V lost 8 bases and J 4 bases, leaving 23 bases between the germline ends. The CDR3 loop is CASSVWRLGQGETQYF. The CDR3 DNA is TGTGCCAGCTCAGTCTGGAGGTTAGGGCAAGGAGAGACCCAGTACTTC.

The rearrangement uses TRBV7-2 and TRBJ1-2, with unresolved D. V lost 1 base, J lost 3 bases, and 6 bases lay in between. Germline lookup yields CDR1 SGHTA and CDR2 FQGNSA. The CDR3 has 13 residues. The CDR3 DNA follows: TGTGCCAGCAGCTTAGACGATGACTATGGCTACACCTTC. Amino acids: CASSLDDDYGYTF.

Comment on this clonotype: A read error is possible here, since a much larger clone lies one base away. This sequence joins TRBV29-1 and TRBJ2-3; D possibly corresponds to TRBD1 (7 bases). Germline-derived CDR1 and CDR2 are SQVTM and ANQGSEA. The CDR3 is 16 amino acids. CDR3: CIVEGGRGGLTDTQYF. The CDR3 nucleotides are TGCATCGTTGAGGGGGGTAGAGGGGGCCTCACAGATACGCAGTATTTT.

The J gene is TRBJ1-6, the V gene TRBV20-1; D is perhaps TRBD1 (5 bases). The germline V and J ends were trimmed by 1 base and 0 bases, with 19 bases remaining between them. Germline CDR1 DFQATT, CDR2 SNEGSKA (reference sequence). The length of the CDR3 is 19 residues. The CDR3 loop reads CSARVEGQVEGSYNSPLHF. The DNA for the CDR3 is TGCAGTGCTAGAGTAGAGGGGCAGGTGGAGGGCTCCTATAATTCACCCCTCCACTTT.

This clonotype was seen many times. J is TRBJ2-1 and V is TRBV3-1, with 8 bases aligning to TRBD2. This CDR3 comprises 16 residues. J gave up 4 bases and V 0 bases, and 5 bases lay outside the gene matches. From germline, CDR1 is LGHDT and CDR2 YNNKEL (reference sequence). The CDR3 DNA is TGTGCCAGCAGCCAAGAGGGCGGGGGGACTTACAATGAGCAGTTCTTC. Protein product: CASSQEGGGTYNEQFF.

The chain couples TRBV7-2 to TRBJ1-5, with TRBD1 matching 7 bases. Germline CDR1 and CDR2: SGHTA and FQGNSA. The junction had 3 bases not matched to a gene; V was cut back by 1 base and J by 3 bases. The CDR3 is made up of 15 amino acids. CDR3 DNA: TGTGCCAGCAGCTTAGAGAGGGGGCCCAATCAGCCCCAGCATTTT. As protein: CASSLERGPNQPQHF.

This rearrangement joins TRBV12-3 or TRBV12-4 to TRBJ1-5; perhaps TRBD1 as D (5 bases). This CDR3 has 14 amino acids. The germline V and J ends were trimmed by 6 bases and 9 bases, with 18 bases remaining between them. This CDR3 reads CASRGGLPGRPQHF. DNA for the CDR3: TGTGCCAGCAGGGGGGGACTCCCCGGTCGGCCCCAGCATTTT.

This clonotype was counted a few times. The chain combines TRBV15 with TRBJ2-1, with TRBD2 as a possible D gene (6 bases). Deletions cut 1 base from V and 0 bases from J, with 10 bases between. This CDR3 is built from 16 residues. Germline V gene lookup returns CDR1 LNHNV and CDR2 YYDKDF (reference sequence). CDR3 DNA sequence: TGTGCCACCAGCAGAGTAGGAGGGAACTCCTACAATGAGCAGTTCTTC. Residues: CATSRVGGNSYNEQFF. The full variable domain, completed using reference TRBV15 and TRBJ2-1, is DAMVIQNPRYQVTQFGKPVTLSCSQTLNHNVMYWYQQKSSQAPKLLFHYYDKDFNNEADTPDNFQSRRPNTSFCFLDIRSPGLGDTAMYLCATSRVGGNSYNEQFFGPGTRLTVL.

This clonotype was counted many times. J is TRBJ1-1 and V is TRBV29-1, with D possibly TRBD1 on 6 matching bases. This CDR3 is built from 13 residues. Trimming pared 6 bases from V and 0 bases from J, leaving 11 bases between. CDR1 SQVTM and CDR2 ANQGSEA come from the germline V gene. For the CDR3, the DNA is TGCAGCGTCACGGACAGCATGAACACTGAAGCTTTCTTT. Its protein is CSVTDSMNTEAFF.

The chain joins TRBV4-1 to TRBJ2-1; D might be TRBD1 or TRBD2, each matching 5 bases. The CDR3 covers 16 residues. V was cut by 0 bases and J by 3 bases, with 12 bases left in between. The germline CDR1 and CDR2 sequences are MGHRA and YSYEKL. The CDR3 sequence: CASSQDPRGFYNEQFF. The CDR3 DNA reads TGCGCCAGCAGCCAAGATCCGAGGGGATTCTACAATGAGCAGTTCTTC.

This clonotype was detected many times. The V call is TRBV7-2, the J call TRBJ1-6, with 7 bases fitting TRBD1. Germline V lookup: CDR1 SGHTA, CDR2 FQGNSA. Trimming at V came to 1 base and at J to 9 bases, leaving 6 bases not matched to a gene. The CDR3 contains 15 residues. In DNA form, the CDR3 reads TGTGCCAGCAGCTTAGGGACAGGAACCACTTCACCCCTCCACTTT. As protein: CASSLGTGTTSPLHF.

This clonotype was recorded many times. The chain joins TRBV7-2 to TRBJ2-1; D is ambiguous. Germline assignment: CDR1 SGHTA and CDR2 FQGNSA. This CDR3 contains 11 residues. V lost 5 bases and J lost 8, with 7 bases in between. The CDR3 nucleotides read TGTGCCAGCAGCCCGGCCGATGAGCAGTTCTTC. This sequence encodes CASSPADEQFF. Full variable domain (outside the CDR3, taken from reference TRBV7-2 and TRBJ2-1): GAGVSQSPSNKVTEKGKDVELRCDPISGHTALYWYRQSLGQGLEFLIYFQGNSAPDKSGLPSDRFSAERTGGSVSTLTIQRTQQEDSAVYLCASSPADEQFFGPGTRLTVL.

This rearrangement joins TRBV30 to TRBJ2-7; D might be TRBD1 (5 bases). The V gene's germline CDR1 is GTSNPN and CDR2 SVGIG (reference sequence). This CDR3 region has 11 residues. V was trimmed by 3 bases and J by 4 bases, leaving 7 bases between them. The CDR3 protein is CAWSQGYEQYF. The CDR3 DNA reads as TGTGCCTGGAGCCAGGGTTACGAGCAGTACTTC.

This clonotype occurred a few times. This chain links TRBV19 with TRBJ2-2; D is unclear. Germline CDR1 and CDR2: LNHDA and SQIVND (reference sequence). The V gene lost 3 bases and the J gene lost 6 bases, with 14 bases spanning the gap. There are 15 residues in the CDR3. The CDR3: CASSITAIGPGELFF. The CDR3 DNA reads as TGTGCCAGTAGTATTACAGCCATAGGGCCCGGGGAGCTGTTTTTT.

This clonotype was seen many times. The chain carries TRBV7-9 and TRBJ2-7; tentatively, D is TRBD1 or TRBD2 (5 bases each). Germline V CDR1 and CDR2: SEHNR, FQNEAQ (reference sequence). CDR3 length: 14 amino acids. V was pared by 0 bases and J by 2 bases, with 8 bases between. For the CDR3, the DNA is TGTGCCAGCAGCTTAGCGGGACCCGCCTACGAGCAGTACTTC. It encodes CASSLAGPAYEQYF.

This clonotype came up a few times. The CDR3 region is CATSTGQGEVDQPQHF. Written as DNA, the CDR3 is TGTGCCACCAGCACGGGACAGGGGGAGGTCGATCAGCCCCAGCATTTT. The V gene is TRBV15, the J gene TRBJ1-5; the match to TRBD1 covers 11 bases. This CDR3 contains 16 residues. Per germline, CDR1 LNHNV and CDR2 YYDKDF (reference sequence). The ends lost 4 bases at V and 5 bases at J; junction bases unmatched: 7.

This clonotype was seen ten or more times. The chain has TRBV30 and TRBJ1-1, with a tentative D call TRBD1 (5 bases). The CDR3 has 16 amino acids. Germline V lookup: CDR1 GTSNPN, CDR2 SVGIG (reference sequence). Trimming took 4 bases from V and 1 from J, leaving 19 bases between them. CDR3 nucleotides: TGTGCCTGGACCAATAGCCTAGGACATTCGAACACTGAAGCTTTCTTT. Translation gives CAWTNSLGHSNTEAFF.

This clonotype occurred a few times. This chain links TRBV28 with TRBJ2-7; unclear D gene. The V end lost 5 bases, the J end lost 0 bases, and 17 bases lay between the germline ends. Germline assignment: CDR1 MDHEN and CDR2 SYDVKM. This CDR3 spans 16 amino acids. The CDR3 sequence: CASSPPFFRSSYEQYF. Here the CDR3 DNA reads TGTGCCAGCAGTCCCCCTTTTTTTAGGTCCTCCTACGAGCAGTACTTC.

In this sample, this clonotype turned up a few times. CDR3 region: CASRGDRDAGELFF. CDR3 bases: TGTGCCAGCAGGGGGGACAGGGACGCCGGGGAGCTGTTTTTT. This rearrangement joins TRBV28 to TRBJ2-2, with 9 positions matching TRBD1. The CDR3 is 14 amino acids. Germline V gene lookup returns CDR1 MDHEN and CDR2 SYDVKM. V gave up 6 bases and J gave up 6 bases; unmatched junction bases: 5.

The chain carries TRBV5-8 and TRBJ2-7; 7 bases align to TRBD1. This CDR3 is built from 15 residues. Germline V gene data show CDR1 as SGHTS and CDR2 as YDEGEE. With V trimmed by 0 bases and J by 4 bases, 7 bases remained unmatched. CDR3 in DNA: TGTGCCAGCAGCTTGGGGCAGGGGGTAGTGTACGAGCAGTACTTC. This gives the protein CASSLGQGVVYEQYF.

This clonotype was detected a few times. The chain is built from TRBV19 and TRBJ2-2; 10 bases agree with TRBD2. V was clipped by 3 bases and J by 7 bases; unmatched bases: 11. This CDR3 region has 17 residues. CDR1 LNHDA and CDR2 SQIVND come from the germline V gene (reference sequence). The chain's CDR3 is CASSIGEREGLVGELFF. As DNA, the CDR3 is TGTGCCAGTAGTATCGGTGAGCGGGAGGGCCTGGTCGGGGAGCTGTTTTTT.

This clonotype was counted at least ten times. This sequence joins TRBV20-1 and TRBJ1-1; D unclear. This CDR3 comprises 12 residues. Trimming took off 6 bases at V and 6 bases at J, with 14 bases between the two ends. CDR1 and CDR2 from the germline V gene are DFQATT and SNEGSKA (reference sequence). The CDR3 spells CSAQPAAAEAFF. The CDR3 nucleotides read TGCAGTGCCCAACCTGCTGCCGCTGAAGCTTTCTTT.

This clonotype came up a few times. The chain employs TRBV4-2 and TRBJ1-2; D is undetermined. The CDR3 is 14 residues long. Trimming cost V 2 bases and J 8 bases, with 15 bases left between them. The germline V gene encodes CDR1 LGHNA and CDR2 YNFKEQ. CDR3 region: CASSQPTGPPGYTF. The CDR3 nucleotides are TGTGCCAGCAGCCAACCTACCGGACCGCCCGGCTACACCTTC.

This clonotype was counted at least ten times. This rearrangement joins TRBV11-2 to TRBJ2-7; D is unresolved. Germline CDR1 reads SGHAT; CDR2 reads FQNNGV. CDR3 length equals 14 residues. V was cut by 4 bases and J by 2 bases, with 12 bases left in between. The DNA of the CDR3 is TGTGCCAGCAGCTCAAACAGACGGGCCTACGAGCAGTACTTC. It yields the protein CASSSNRRAYEQYF.

This clonotype was counted ten times or more. The chain joins TRBV10-3 to TRBJ1-1; D may be TRBD1 (5 bases). Trimming removed 6 bases at V and 0 bases at J, with 20 bases between. The CDR3 length is 17 residues. Per germline, CDR1 ENHRY and CDR2 SYGVKD. The CDR3 DNA is TGTGCCATCAGGGAAGACCAGGGCCGTTATGTGAACACTGAAGCTTTCTTT. The encoded protein is CAIREDQGRYVNTEAFF.

This clonotype was picked up many times. V gene TRBV2 combines with J gene TRBJ2-3; TRBD2 is a possible D gene (7 bases). Looked up from germline, CDR1 is SNHLY and CDR2 is FYNNEI. Trimming stripped 6 bases from V and 2 bases from J, with 15 bases between. The CDR3 sequence is 15 residues long. CDR3 loop: CASSGGLAPTDTQYF. CDR3 in DNA: TGTGCCAGCAGCGGGGGGCTAGCGCCCACAGATACGCAGTATTTT.

This clonotype was recorded at least ten times. The chain couples TRBV12-3 or TRBV12-4 to TRBJ2-2; D is unresolved. The CDR3 totals 12 residues. V was cut by 4 bases and J by 4 bases, with 4 bases left in between. CDR3 sequence (DNA): TGTGCCAGCAGTTACAGCACCGGGGAGCTGTTTTTT. Encoded protein: CASSYSTGELFF.

V and J are TRBV18 and TRBJ1-5, with D possibly being TRBD1 (6 bases). The V end was cut by 2 bases, the J end by 3 bases, with 11 bases between. CDR1 is KGHSH, CDR2 LQKENI, per germline. CDR3 length equals 15 residues. CDR3: CASSPGGAPNQPQHF. The DNA of the CDR3 is TGTGCCAGCTCACCAGGGGGGGCTCCCAATCAGCCCCAGCATTTT.

The chain has TRBV19 and TRBJ1-1, with D tentatively TRBD1 (5 bases). Germline values: CDR1 LNHDA, CDR2 SQIVND (reference sequence). The CDR3 length is 14 residues. Trimming took 6 bases from V and 1 from J, leaving 12 bases between them. CDR3 region: CASSPRVRNTEAFF. The CDR3 DNA reads TGTGCCAGTAGCCCCAGGGTACGGAACACTGAAGCTTTCTTT.